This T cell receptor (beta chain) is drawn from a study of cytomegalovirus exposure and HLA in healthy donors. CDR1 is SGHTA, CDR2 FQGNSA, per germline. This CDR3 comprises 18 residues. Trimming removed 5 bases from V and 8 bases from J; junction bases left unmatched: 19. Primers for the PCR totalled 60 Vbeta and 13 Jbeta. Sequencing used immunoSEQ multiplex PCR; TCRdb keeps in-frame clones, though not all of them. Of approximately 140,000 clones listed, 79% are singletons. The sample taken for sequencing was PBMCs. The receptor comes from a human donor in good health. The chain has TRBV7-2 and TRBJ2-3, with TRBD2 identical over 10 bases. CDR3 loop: CASSGVGASGGFLGTQYF. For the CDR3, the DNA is TGTGCCAGCAGCGGGGTGGGGGCTAGCGGGGGCTTCTTGGGTACGCAGTATTTT. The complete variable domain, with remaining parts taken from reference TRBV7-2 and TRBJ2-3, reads GAGVSQSPSNKVTEKGKDVELRCDPISGHTALYWYRQSLGQGLEFLIYFQGNSAPDKSGLPSDRFSAERTGGSVSTLTIQRTQQEDSAVYLCASSGVGASGGFLGTQYFGPGTRLTVL.